The entry below describes one T cell receptor (beta chain). Its antigen is still unknown. Per-nucleotide qualities are absent, and no much larger clonotype sits a single base away. PBMCs were isolated by Ficoll-Paque density gradient centrifugation. The germline V gene encodes CDR1 SGDLS and CDR2 YYNGEE. V is reduced by 0 bases and J by 2 bases, leaving a spacing of 9 bases between them. The CDR3 measures 15 amino acids from cysteine to phenylalanine. Of the read, only the CDR3 DNA is kept; its 45 bases are in frame from base 1. The sample comes from a study of T-cell memory formation after mild COVID-19 (dated by TCRdb to 2020 to 2023). For the wider study: TCR sequence clusters from the two donors were found to be largely donor specific. In a couple of donors, T-cell clones that expanded and contracted after mild COVID-19 were tracked by sequencing TCRalpha and TCRbeta repertoires over time. Two young, previously healthy adult volunteers made up the cohort, one male and one female.

Instrument on record: Illumina NovaSeq 6000. TCRalpha and TCRbeta cDNA libraries were constructed by 5'RACE with constant-segment primers, with sample barcodes and unique molecular identifiers being introduced. RNA was extracted from every sample with Trizol reagent. Libraries were amplified in two PCR steps, with a second sample barcode and Illumina TruSeq adapters added in the second step. Libraries were sequenced on an Illumina NovaSeq with 2 x 150 bp paired-end reads. As for the original processing: Demultiplexing of reads and collapsing into UMI-guided consensus sequences were performed with migec v1.2.7. Using mixcr v2.1.11, the UMI consensuses were aligned to TRA and TRB V and J templates and assembled into clonotypes. A clonotype was counted as expanded or contracted only if both edgeR and NoisET called the change significant, with noise models trained on biological replicates. For edgeR calls, a false discovery rate-adjusted p below 0.01 and a log2 fold-change threshold of 1 were applied. PCA with hierarchical clustering of max-normalized trajectories of the 1000 most abundant clonotypes was used as exploratory dynamics analysis. Each responding clone was given a CD4 or CD8 phenotype based on the CD4+ and CD8+ repertoires, which had been sequenced separately. TCRdb trimmed the raw reads at Q25, called clones with MiXCR and kept productive beta chains. Each CDR3 protein appears once, grouped with its most common genes and DNA. TCRdb, rather than the study authors, made the V and J calls. The sample table records around 200,000 distinct CDR3 sequences; roughly a tenth of these occur just once. Roughly 3.2% of the sample is in the top ten clones.

General conclusions and limits of the study: The study covered only a couple of mild cases, and larger cohorts including severe cases with pre-infection samples were considered necessary. Contracting CD4+ clones were found mainly in CM and EM memory subsets, while CD8+ clones were enriched in EMRA. Balanced CD4/CD8 phenotypes were observed for clones contracting from day 15 to 85, whereas a bias towards CD4+ was observed for a second wave of clones expanding from day 15 to 37. Some responding clones were found in pre-infection memory, which suggests that pre-existing cross-reactive memory T cells took part in the SARS-CoV-2 response. The second-wave clones that peaked on day 37 were not confirmed to be SARS-CoV-2 specific.

This TCR was sampled from a man aged 18 to 29 who had mild COVID-19 (a few samples of this study predate the infection). The sample titles of this study are shuffled in the database, so cell type and time point are left out; the donor was told from shared clones. This receptor chain uses TRBV9 and TRBJ2-1, and possibly TRBD2, on 5 matching bases. Sequences were obtained from PBMCs or a T cell subset sorted from them (not recorded which). The CDR3 protein is CASSVASGPYNEQFF. The nucleotide sequence is TGTGCCAGCAGCGTAGCCAGCGGTCCCTACAATGAGCAGTTCTTC.